This entry lists 19 T cell receptor beta chains sequenced from one sample in a study of blood T cell repertoires in COVID-19. Repertoires were generated with immunoSEQ multiplex PCR, while TCRdb's copy carries only in-frame clones and drops some. This table has around 260,000 clones, about 91% appearing once. Sequences were obtained from peripheral blood. The source of these receptors is a person aged 18-35 years with COVID-19, enrolled during active disease.

V gene TRBV9 combines with J gene TRBJ2-6; the D is unclear. In germline, CDR1 is SGDLS, CDR2 YYNGEE. This CDR3 spans 15 amino acids. Trimming took 0 bases from V and 3 from J, leaving 7 bases between them. DNA for the CDR3: TGTGCCAGCAGCGTAGGGTTCAGTGGGGCCAACGTCCTGACTTTC. It specifies CASSVGFSGANVLTF.

V gene TRBV5-8 combines with J gene TRBJ1-2; D unclear. The CDR3 is made up of 14 amino acids. Germline CDR1 is SGHTS and CDR2 is YDEGEE. V was cut by 3 bases and J by 3 bases, with 12 bases left in between. CDR3 loop: CASSSPPGYYGYTF. The CDR3 nucleotides read TGTGCCAGCAGCTCCCCACCAGGCTACTATGGCTACACCTTC.

The chain joins TRBV5-6 to TRBJ2-6; 10 positions match TRBD2. CDR3 length equals 17 residues. Germline V lookup: CDR1 SGHDT, CDR2 YYEEEE. The V segment lost 2 bases and the J segment 4 bases; nucleotides outside the gene matches: 6. CDR3 amino acids: CASSLAGGPLGANVLTF. The DNA of the CDR3 is TGTGCCAGCAGCTTAGCGGGAGGGCCTCTGGGGGCCAACGTCCTGACTTTC.

The rearrangement uses TRBV19 and TRBJ2-1; a possible D gene is TRBD2 (5 bases). The CDR3 consists of 13 residues. CDR1 and CDR2 (germline): LNHDA, SQIVND (reference sequence). V lost 6 bases and J lost 8, with 14 bases in between. As DNA, the CDR3 is TGTGCCAGTAGGGGGAGTAAATACGATGAGCAGTTCTTC. Amino acid sequence: CASRGSKYDEQFF.

The chain uses TRBV5-1 and TRBJ2-5; 10 positions match TRBD1. This CDR3 contains 14 residues. Germline CDR1 and CDR2: SGHRS and YFSETQ. V trimming: 4 bases; J trimming: 4 bases; junction bases outside the gene matches: 4. As DNA, the CDR3 is TGCGCCAGCAGCCCGGGACAGGGGCGAGAGACCCAGTACTTC. This codes for CASSPGQGRETQYF.

The V call is TRBV14, the J call TRBJ2-3; the match to TRBD1 covers 9 bases. This CDR3 is built from 14 residues. The germline CDR1 and CDR2 sequences are SGHDN and FVKESK. V shed 9 bases, J shed 3 bases, and the junction held 7 bases outside the gene matches. The CDR3 DNA reads TGTGCCAGTCGGGGGACAGGGAGGACAGATACGCAGTATTTT. Its protein product is CASRGTGRTDTQYF.

This clone was seen more than once but under ten times. The CDR3 spells CSVVLTGGTNTGELFF. The DNA for the CDR3 is TGCAGCGTTGTTCTCACCGGCGGAACGAACACCGGGGAGCTGTTTTTT. The chain links TRBV29-1 to TRBJ2-2; D unclear. V lost 4 bases and J 0 bases, leaving 15 bases between the germline ends. The CDR3 totals 16 residues. Germline V gene data show CDR1 as SQVTM and CDR2 as ANQGSEA.

The rearrangement uses TRBV5-1 and TRBJ1-4; D is undetermined. The V gene lost 0 bases and the J gene lost 7 bases, with 13 bases spanning the gap. Germline-derived CDR1 and CDR2 are SGHRS and YFSETQ. This CDR3 comprises 15 residues. The CDR3 DNA reads TGCGCCAGCAGCTTGGGGCGGGGTGAGGGTGAAAAACTGTTTTTT. Amino acid sequence: CASSLGRGEGEKLFF.

This clone has only one observation. The rearrangement uses TRBV6-5 and TRBJ1-6; D is perhaps TRBD1 (6 bases). Trimming took off 6 bases at V and 7 bases at J, with 10 bases between the two ends. Germline V CDR1 and CDR2: MNHEY, SVGAGI. The CDR3 totals 13 residues. The CDR3 sequence: CASRGGLNSPLHF. The CDR3 region has the DNA TGTGCCAGCAGGGGGGGGCTAAATTCACCCCTCCACTTT.

This chain joins TRBV19 and TRBJ1-1, with a weak D call TRBD1 (5 bases). CDR1 is LNHDA, CDR2 SQIVND, per germline (reference sequence). V lost 3 bases, J lost 0 bases, and 8 bases lay in between. The CDR3 is 14 amino acids. The CDR3 DNA is TGTGCCAGTAGTATTCAGGGTTTGAACACTGAAGCTTTCTTT. Translating it yields CASSIQGLNTEAFF. Full variable domain (missing parts from reference TRBV19 and TRBJ1-1): DGGITQSPKYLFRKEGQNVTLSCEQNLNHDAMYWYRQDPGQGLRLIYYSQIVNDFQKGDIAEGYSVSREKKESFPLTVTSAQKNPTAFYLCASSIQGLNTEAFFGQGTRLTVV.

The V gene is TRBV5-1, the J gene TRBJ2-3; 7 bases are shared with TRBD1. The CDR3 totals 15 residues. V lost 4 bases and J lost 6; bases outside the gene matches: 11. From germline, CDR1 is SGHRS and CDR2 YFSETQ. The CDR3 DNA is TGCGCCAGCAGCAAGGGGGCCCATTCCTCGGATACGCAGTATTTT. Translation: CASSKGAHSSDTQYF.

With respect to this clone: Other DNA sequences of this sample code for an identical CDR3. This sequence joins TRBV11-2 and TRBJ2-5; maybe TRBD2 (6 bases). Trimming removed 0 bases at V and 5 bases at J, with 7 bases between. The germline V gene encodes CDR1 SGHAT and CDR2 FQNNGV. This CDR3 comprises 13 residues. The CDR3 sequence is CASSLDRGETQYF. CDR3 nucleotides: TGTGCCAGCAGCTTAGACCGGGGGGAGACCCAGTACTTC.

This clone was picked up a small number of times. V gene TRBV3-1 (or the pseudogene TRBV3-2) combines with J gene TRBJ1-2, with 7 nucleotides matching TRBD1. In germline, CDR1 is LGHDT, CDR2 YNNKEL (reference sequence). Trimming at V came to 4 bases and at J to 4 bases, leaving 9 bases not matched to a gene. This CDR3 is built from 15 residues. The DNA of the CDR3 is TGTGCCAGCAGCCCCAGGGGGGCCGGGGGCTATGGCTACACCTTC. Translation gives CASSPRGAGGYGYTF.

The gene calls are TRBV6-1 and TRBJ1-5, with no clear D. There are 17 residues in the CDR3. V was cut by 0 bases and J by 0 bases, with 12 bases left in between. Germline CDR1 is MNHNS and CDR2 is SASEGT. The CDR3 protein is CASSEALPLHSNQPQHF. The CDR3 nucleotides read TGTGCCAGCAGTGAAGCGCTACCCCTTCATAGCAATCAGCCCCAGCATTTT.

V usage is TRBV28 and J usage is TRBJ1-2, with 10 bases fitting TRBD1. The CDR3 is 16 amino acids. The J segment lost 1 base and the V segment lost 7 bases, leaving 9 bases of the junction unmatched. Germline values: CDR1 MDHEN, CDR2 SYDVKM. The CDR3 region is CASTPRGQGSNYGYTF. DNA of the CDR3: TGTGCCAGCACACCACGGGGACAGGGGAGTAACTATGGCTACACCTTC.

The chain combines TRBV4-1 with TRBJ1-6, with D unresolved. Per germline, CDR1 MGHRA and CDR2 YSYEKL. The CDR3 runs 16 residues. Trimming shortened V by 4 bases and J by 7 bases, and 17 bases separated the two germline ends. The CDR3 here is CASSRPDGEGNSPLHF. CDR3 in DNA: TGCGCCAGCAGCCGACCTGACGGGGAAGGGAATTCACCCCTCCACTTT.

The chain joins TRBV28 to TRBJ2-1, with TRBD2 identical over 10 bases. Germline V gene data show CDR1 as MDHEN and CDR2 as SYDVKM. V dropped 7 bases and J dropped 8; count of bases not matched to a gene: 11. The CDR3 extends over 15 amino acids. CDR3 region: CASISGTSVDYEQFF. CDR3 DNA: TGTGCCAGCATCTCCGGGACTAGCGTTGACTATGAGCAGTTCTTC.

This sequence joins TRBV7-8 and TRBJ1-3; D is uncertain. There are 16 residues in the CDR3. From germline, CDR1 is SGHVS and CDR2 FQNEAQ. Trimming stripped 5 bases from V and 0 bases from J, with 14 bases between. The CDR3 region is CASSDRERFSGNTIYF. The CDR3 bases are TGTGCCAGCAGCGACCGGGAGCGGTTCTCTGGAAACACCATATATTTT.

The chain recombines TRBV4-2 with TRBJ1-6; 9 bases line up with TRBD1. CDR1 is LGHNA and CDR2 is YNFKEQ in the germline V gene. There are 15 residues in the CDR3. Trimming took 4 bases from V and 6 from J; bases not matched to a gene: 4. In DNA form, the CDR3 reads TGTGCCAGCAGCCTCGGACAGGGGACTAATTCACCCCTCCACTTT. The encoded protein is CASSLGQGTNSPLHF.